The entry that follows covers one T cell receptor (beta chain) sequence. The PCR ran on 60 Vbeta and 13 Jbeta primers. The repertoire was sequenced with immunoSEQ multiplex PCR; TCRdb's copy has only in-frame clones and lacks some. The sample lists roughly 100,000 clones; roughly 13% were seen once. This sample stems from a study of cytomegalovirus exposure and HLA in healthy donors. Trimming cost V 3 bases and J 7 bases, with 19 bases left between them. CDR1 is MNHNS and CDR2 is SASEGT in the germline V gene. This CDR3 spans 16 amino acids. Sequences were obtained from PBMCs. The TCR sequence derives from a man aged 35 to 55 in good health and CMV-seropositive. J is TRBJ1-5 and V is TRBV6-1; possible D gene TRBD1, 5 bases. This CDR3 reads CASSEGLLTSAQPQHF. CDR3 coding DNA: TGTGCCAGCAGTGAGGGACTTCTCACCTCGGCCCAGCCCCAGCATTTT.